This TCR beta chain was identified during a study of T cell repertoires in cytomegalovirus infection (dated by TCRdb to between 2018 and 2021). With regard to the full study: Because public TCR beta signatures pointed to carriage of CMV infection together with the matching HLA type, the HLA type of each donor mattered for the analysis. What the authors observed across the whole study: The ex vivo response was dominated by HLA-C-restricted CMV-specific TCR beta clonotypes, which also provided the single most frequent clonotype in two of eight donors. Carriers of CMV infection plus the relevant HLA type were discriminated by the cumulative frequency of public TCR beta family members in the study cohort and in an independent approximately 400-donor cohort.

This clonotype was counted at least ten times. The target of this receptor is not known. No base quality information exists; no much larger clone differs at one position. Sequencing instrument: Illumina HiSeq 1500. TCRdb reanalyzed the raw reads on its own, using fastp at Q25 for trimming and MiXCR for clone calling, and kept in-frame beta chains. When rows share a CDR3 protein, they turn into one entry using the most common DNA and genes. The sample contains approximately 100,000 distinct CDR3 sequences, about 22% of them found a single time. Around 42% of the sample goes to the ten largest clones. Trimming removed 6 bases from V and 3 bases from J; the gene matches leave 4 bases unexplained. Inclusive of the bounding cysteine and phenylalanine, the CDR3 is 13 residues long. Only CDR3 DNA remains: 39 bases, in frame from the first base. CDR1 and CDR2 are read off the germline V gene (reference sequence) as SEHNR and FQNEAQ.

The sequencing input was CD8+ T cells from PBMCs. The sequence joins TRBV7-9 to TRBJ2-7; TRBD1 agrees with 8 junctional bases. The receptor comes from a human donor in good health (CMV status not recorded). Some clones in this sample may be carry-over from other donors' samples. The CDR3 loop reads CASSPGTGYEQYF. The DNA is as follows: TGTGCCAGCAGTCCCGGGACAGGCTACGAGCAGTACTTC. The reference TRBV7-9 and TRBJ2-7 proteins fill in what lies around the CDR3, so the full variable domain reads DTGVSQNPRHKITKRGQNVTFRCDPISEHNRLYWYRQTLGQGPEFLTYFQNEAQLEKSRLLSDRFSAERPKGSFSTLEIQRTEQGDSAMYLCASSPGTGYEQYFGPGTRLTVT.